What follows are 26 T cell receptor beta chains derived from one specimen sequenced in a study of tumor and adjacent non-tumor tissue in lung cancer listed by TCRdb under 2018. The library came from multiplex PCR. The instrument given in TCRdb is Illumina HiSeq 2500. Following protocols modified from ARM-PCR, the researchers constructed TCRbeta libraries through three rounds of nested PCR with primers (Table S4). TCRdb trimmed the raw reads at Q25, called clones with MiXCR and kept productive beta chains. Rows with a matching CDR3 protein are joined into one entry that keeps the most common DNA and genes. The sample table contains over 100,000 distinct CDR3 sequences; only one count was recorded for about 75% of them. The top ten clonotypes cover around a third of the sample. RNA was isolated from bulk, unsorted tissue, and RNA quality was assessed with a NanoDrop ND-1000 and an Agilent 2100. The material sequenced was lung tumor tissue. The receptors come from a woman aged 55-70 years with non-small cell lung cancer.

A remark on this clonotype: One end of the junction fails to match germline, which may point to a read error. The CDR3 coding sequence is TGTACCAGCAGTTCCCAGAATGGTCAGCCCCAGCATTTT. It is translated as CTSSSQNGQPQHF. The rearrangement uses TRBV11-2 and TRBJ1-5; D remains unclear. This CDR3 region has 13 residues. CDR1 SGHAT and CDR2 FQNNGV come from the germline V gene.

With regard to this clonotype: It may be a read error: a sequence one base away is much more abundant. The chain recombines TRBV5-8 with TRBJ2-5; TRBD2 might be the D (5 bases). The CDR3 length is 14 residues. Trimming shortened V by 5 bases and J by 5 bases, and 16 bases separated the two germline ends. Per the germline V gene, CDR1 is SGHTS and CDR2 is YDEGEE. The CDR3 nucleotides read TGTGCCAGCAGTGACACTAGGCCTGGGGAGACCCAGTACTTC. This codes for CASSDTRPGETQYF.

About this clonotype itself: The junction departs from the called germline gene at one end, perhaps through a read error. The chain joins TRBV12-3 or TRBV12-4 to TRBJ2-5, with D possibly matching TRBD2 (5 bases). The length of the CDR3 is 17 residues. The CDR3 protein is CANSIRTGWELQEAQYF. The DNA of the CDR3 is TGTGCCAACTCCATAAGGACTGGCTGGGAGCTACAAGAGGCCCAGTACTTC.

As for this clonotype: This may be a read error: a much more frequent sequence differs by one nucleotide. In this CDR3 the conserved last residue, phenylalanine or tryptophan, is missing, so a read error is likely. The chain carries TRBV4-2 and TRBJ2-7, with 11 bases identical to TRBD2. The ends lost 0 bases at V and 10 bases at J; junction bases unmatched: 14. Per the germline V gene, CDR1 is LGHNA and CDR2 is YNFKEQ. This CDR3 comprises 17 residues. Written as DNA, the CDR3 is TGTGCCAGCAGCCAAGACCCTTTAGGGACTAGCGGAACCCCACAGTACCTC. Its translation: CASSQDPLGTSGTPQYL.

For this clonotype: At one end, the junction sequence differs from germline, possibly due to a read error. The chain's CDR3 is CASSRQGGGRANVLTF. The CDR3 DNA reads TGTGCCAGCAGTCGACAGGGAGGAGGGAGGGCCAATGTCCTGACTTTC. The V call is TRBV6-5, the J call TRBJ2-6, with D possibly called TRBD1 or TRBD2 (7 bases each). The CDR3 totals 16 residues. CDR1 and CDR2 (germline): MNHEY, SVGAGI.

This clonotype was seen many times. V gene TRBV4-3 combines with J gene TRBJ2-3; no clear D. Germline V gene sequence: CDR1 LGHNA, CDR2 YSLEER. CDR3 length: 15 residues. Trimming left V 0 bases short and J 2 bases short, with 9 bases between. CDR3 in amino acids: CASSQEGVNTDTQYF. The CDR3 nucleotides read TGCGCCAGCAGCCAAGAAGGCGTCAACACAGATACGCAGTATTTT.

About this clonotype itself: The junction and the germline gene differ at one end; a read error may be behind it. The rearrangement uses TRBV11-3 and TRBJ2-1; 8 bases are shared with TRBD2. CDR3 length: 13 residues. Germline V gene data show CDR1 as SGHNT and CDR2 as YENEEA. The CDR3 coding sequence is TGTGCCAGCAGCCCTAGCGGGTACAGTAAGCAATACTTC. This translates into CASSPSGYSKQYF.

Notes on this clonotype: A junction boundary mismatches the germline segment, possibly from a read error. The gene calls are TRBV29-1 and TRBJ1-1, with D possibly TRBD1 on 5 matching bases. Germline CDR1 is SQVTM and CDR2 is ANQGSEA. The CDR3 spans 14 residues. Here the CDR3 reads CSVEGRARNTEALF. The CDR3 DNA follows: TGTAGCGTTGAAGGCAGGGCACGGAACACTGAAGCTCTCTTT.

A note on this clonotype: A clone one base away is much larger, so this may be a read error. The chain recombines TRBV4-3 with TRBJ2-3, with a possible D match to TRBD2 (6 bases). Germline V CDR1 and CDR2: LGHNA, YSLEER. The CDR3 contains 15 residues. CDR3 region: CASSNGLTGTHTQYF. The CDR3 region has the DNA TGCGCCAGCAGCAACGGACTAACGGGCACACATACGCAGTATTTT.

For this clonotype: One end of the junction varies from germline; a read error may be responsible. Here the CDR3 reads CASSRLGETRYF. CDR3 DNA sequence: TGTGCCAGCAGTCGGCTCGGGGAAACCCGGTACTTC. J is TRBJ2-5 and V is TRBV28; TRBD2 is a possible D gene (5 bases). The CDR3 sequence is 12 residues long. Germline V lookup: CDR1 MDHEN, CDR2 SYDVKM. Complete variable domain (other parts from reference TRBV28 and TRBJ2-5): DVKVTQSSRYLVKRTGEKVFLECVQDMDHENMFWYRQDPGLGLRLIYFSYDVKMKEKGDIPEGYSVSREKKERFSLILESASTNQTSMYLCASSRLGETRYFGPGTRLLVL.

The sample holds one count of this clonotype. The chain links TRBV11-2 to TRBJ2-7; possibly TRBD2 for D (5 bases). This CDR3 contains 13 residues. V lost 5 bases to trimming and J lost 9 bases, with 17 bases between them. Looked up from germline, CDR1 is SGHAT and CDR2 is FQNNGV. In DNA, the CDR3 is TGTGCCAGCAGCCCGTTTACTGATGGAGGGCAGTACTTC. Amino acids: CASSPFTDGGQYF.

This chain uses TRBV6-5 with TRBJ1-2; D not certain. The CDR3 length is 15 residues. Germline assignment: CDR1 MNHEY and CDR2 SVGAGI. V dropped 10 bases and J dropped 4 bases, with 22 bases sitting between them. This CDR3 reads CATSYSTAGRYGYTF. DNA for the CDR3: TGTGCCACTAGTTACTCGACCGCCGGGCGCTATGGCTACACCTTC.

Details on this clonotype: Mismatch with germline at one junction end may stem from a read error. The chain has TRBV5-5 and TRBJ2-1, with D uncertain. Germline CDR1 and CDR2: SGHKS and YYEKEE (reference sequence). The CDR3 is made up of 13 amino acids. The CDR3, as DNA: TGTGCCAGCACCTTGGGTAGCAACAATGAGAAGTTCTTC. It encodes CASTLGSNNEKFF.

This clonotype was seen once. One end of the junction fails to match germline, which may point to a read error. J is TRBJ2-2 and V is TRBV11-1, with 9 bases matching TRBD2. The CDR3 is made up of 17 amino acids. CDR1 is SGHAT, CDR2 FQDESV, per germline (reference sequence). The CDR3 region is CASSPRLAEESTGERFF. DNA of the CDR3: TGTGCGAGCAGCCCGCGACTAGCGGAAGAATCCACCGGGGAGCGGTTTTTT.

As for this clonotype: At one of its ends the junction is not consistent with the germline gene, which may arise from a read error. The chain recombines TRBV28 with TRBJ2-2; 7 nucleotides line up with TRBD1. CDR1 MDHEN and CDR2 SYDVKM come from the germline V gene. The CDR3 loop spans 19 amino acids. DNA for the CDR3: TGTGCCAGCACTTTATATGGCGCAAAAGGACAGGTGAATACCGGGGAGCTGTTTTTT. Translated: CASTLYGAKGQVNTGELFF.

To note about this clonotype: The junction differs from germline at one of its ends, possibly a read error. In DNA form, the CDR3 reads TGCAGTGAGGGCGGAGCTTTAGAGGACAAAGAGCAATTCTTC. As protein: CSEGGALEDKEQFF. The chain recombines TRBV20-1 with TRBJ2-1, with D possibly TRBD1 on 5 matching bases. The CDR3 runs 14 residues. CDR1 and CDR2 (germline): DFQATT, SNEGSKA (reference sequence).

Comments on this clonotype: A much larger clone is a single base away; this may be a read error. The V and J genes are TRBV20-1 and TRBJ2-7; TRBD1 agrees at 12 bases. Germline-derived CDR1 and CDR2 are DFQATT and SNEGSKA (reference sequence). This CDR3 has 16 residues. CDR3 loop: CSASRYGDRGLHEQNF. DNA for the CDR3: TGCAGTGCTAGCAGATATGGGGACAGGGGGCTTCACGAGCAGAACTTC.

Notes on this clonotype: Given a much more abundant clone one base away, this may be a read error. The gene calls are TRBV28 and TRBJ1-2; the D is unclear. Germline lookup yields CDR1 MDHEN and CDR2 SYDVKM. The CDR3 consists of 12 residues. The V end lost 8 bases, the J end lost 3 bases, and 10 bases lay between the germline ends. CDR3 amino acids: CASQKVDYGYTF. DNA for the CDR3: TGTGCCAGCCAGAAAGTGGACTATGGCTACACCTTC.

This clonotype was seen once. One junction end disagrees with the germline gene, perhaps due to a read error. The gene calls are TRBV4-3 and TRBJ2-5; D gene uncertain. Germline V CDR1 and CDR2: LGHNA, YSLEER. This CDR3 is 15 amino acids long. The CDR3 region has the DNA TGCGCCAGCAGCCAATATCATGGGGATGTGGAGACCCAGTATTTC. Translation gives CASSQYHGDVETQYF.

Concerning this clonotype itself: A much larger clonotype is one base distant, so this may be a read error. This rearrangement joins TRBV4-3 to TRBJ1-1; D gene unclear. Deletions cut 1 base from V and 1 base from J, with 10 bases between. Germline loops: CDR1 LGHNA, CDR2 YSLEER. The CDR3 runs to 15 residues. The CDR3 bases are TGCGCCAGCAGCCAAGTAATAGCCTGGAACACTGAAGCTTTCTTT. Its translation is CASSQVIAWNTEAFF.

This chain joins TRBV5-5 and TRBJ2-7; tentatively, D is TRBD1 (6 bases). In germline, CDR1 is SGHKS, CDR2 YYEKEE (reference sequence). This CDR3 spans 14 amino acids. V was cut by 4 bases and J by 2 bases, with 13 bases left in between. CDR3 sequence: CASSQRQEPYEQYF. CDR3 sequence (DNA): TGTGCCAGCAGCCAAAGACAGGAGCCCTACGAGCAGTACTTC.

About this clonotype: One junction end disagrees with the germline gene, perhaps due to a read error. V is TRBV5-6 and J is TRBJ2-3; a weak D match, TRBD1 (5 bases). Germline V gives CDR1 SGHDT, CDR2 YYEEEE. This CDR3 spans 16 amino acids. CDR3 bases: TGTGACAGCAGTCCAAGGACAACCCGTAGCACAGATATGCAGTATTTT. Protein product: CDSSPRTTRSTDMQYF.

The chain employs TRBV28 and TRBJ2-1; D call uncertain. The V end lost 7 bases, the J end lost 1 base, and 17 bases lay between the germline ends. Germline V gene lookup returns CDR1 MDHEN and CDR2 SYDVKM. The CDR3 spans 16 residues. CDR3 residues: CASNNLTDPSYNEQFF. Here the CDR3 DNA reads TGTGCCAGCAATAACCTAACGGACCCTTCCTACAATGAGCAGTTCTTC.

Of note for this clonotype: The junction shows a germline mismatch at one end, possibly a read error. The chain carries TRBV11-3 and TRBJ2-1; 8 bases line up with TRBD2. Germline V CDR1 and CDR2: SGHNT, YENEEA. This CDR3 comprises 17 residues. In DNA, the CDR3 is TGTGCCAGCAGCTTAGGGTTGACTAGCGTGAGTCACAATGAGCAGTTATTC. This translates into CASSLGLTSVSHNEQLF.

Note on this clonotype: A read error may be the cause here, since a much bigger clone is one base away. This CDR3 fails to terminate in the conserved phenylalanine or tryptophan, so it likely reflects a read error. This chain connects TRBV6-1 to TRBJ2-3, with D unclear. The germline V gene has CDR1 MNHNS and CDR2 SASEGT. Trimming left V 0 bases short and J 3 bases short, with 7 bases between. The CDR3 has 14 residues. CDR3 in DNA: TGTGCCAGCAGTGAAGCAGAAGCAACAGATACGCAGTATTTG. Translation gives CASSEAEATDTQYL.

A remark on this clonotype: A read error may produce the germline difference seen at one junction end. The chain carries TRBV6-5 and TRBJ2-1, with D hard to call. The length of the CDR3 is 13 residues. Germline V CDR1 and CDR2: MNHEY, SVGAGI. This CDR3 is CASQRGSYKEQLF. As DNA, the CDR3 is TGTGCCAGCCAGCGCGGCTCCTACAAGGAGCAGCTCTTC.